This is a list of T cell receptor beta chains from one sample in a study of technical replicates of blood from several donors. TCRdb's table, derived via immunoSEQ multiplex PCR, lists solely in-frame clones and lacks some. The sample contains about 60,000 clones, around 90% of which appear only once. Material: PBMCs. These receptors originate from a human donor in good health. Some clones in this sample may be carry-over from other donors' samples. Both conserved end residues are part of each CDR3. D genes are given only for firm matches. Size values are once, few and many counts, or a class for expanded clones, and some rows have none.

TRBV7-9	TRBD2	-	TRBJ2-1	TGTGCCAGCAGCTTAGTTCTAGCGGGCGATATGGAGCAGTTCTTC	CASSLVLAGDMEQFF
TRBV2	TRBD1	medium-sized	TRBJ1-1	TGTGCCAGCAGTAGGGGACAGGGACCTGAAGCTTTCTTT	CASSRGQGPEAFF
TRBV5-4	TRBD1	-	TRBJ1-2	TGTGCCAGCAGCCTAGGACAGGGGGCAAGTGGCTACACCTTC	CASSLGQGASGYTF
TRBV10-3	-	-	TRBJ2-2	TGTGCCATCAGTGAGGTGCCAGACACCGGGGAGCTGTTTTTT	CAISEVPDTGELFF
TRBV5-5	-	-	TRBJ1-1	TGTGCCAGCAGCCCGACGGGGGGGAGGACTGAAGCTTTCTTT	CASSPTGGRTEAFF
TRBV12-5	TRBD2	once	TRBJ2-7	TGTGCTAGTGGCGGACTAGCGGGAGTATCCGAGCAGTACTTC	CASGGLAGVSEQYF
TRBV4-3	-	-	TRBJ1-2	TGCGCCAGCAGCCAAGTAGAGACAGATGCATGGTATGGCTACACCTTC	CASSQVETDAWYGYTF
TRBV21-1	-	-	TRBJ2-1	TGTGCCAGCAGCACTCCGGGACTAGCGGGATCAGACAACTCCTACAATGAGCAGTTCTTC	CASSTPGLAGSDNSYNEQFF
TRBV7-8	TRBD2	-	TRBJ2-2	TGTGCCAGCAAGCGGTTAACTAGCGGGAGGGGGGACACCGGGGAGCTGTTTTTT	CASKRLTSGRGDTGELFF
TRBV25-1	-	-	TRBJ1-1	TGTGCCAGCAGTGATTTCTGGGGCGAAGCTTTCTTT	CASSDFWGEAFF
TRBV19	-	-	TRBJ1-5	TGTGCCAGCGCCGACACAGAAAATCAGCCCCAGCATTTT	CASADTENQPQHF
TRBV5-6	TRBD1	-	TRBJ2-7	TGTGCCAGCAGCGGGACAGGGTCAAGGTACGAGCAGTACTTC	CASSGTGSRYEQYF
TRBV7-9	-	-	TRBJ2-7	TGTGCCAGCAGCTCCATCCGTCTGGCGGGGAGCTCCTACGAGCAGTACTTC	CASSSIRLAGSSYEQYF
TRBV18	-	-	TRBJ1-2	TGTGCCAGCTCCTCGGGACAAACTTATGGCTACACCTTC	CASSSGQTYGYTF
TRBV4-3	-	once	TRBJ1-2	TGCGCCAGCAGCCAAGATACGCACAGGGTTAACTATGGCTACACCTTC	CASSQDTHRVNYGYTF
TRBV9	TRBD2	-	TRBJ2-5	TGTGCCAGCAGCGGGATAGCGGGAGGGCCTTTTGAGACCCAGTACTTC	CASSGIAGGPFETQYF
TRBV11-2	-	-	TRBJ1-2	TGTGCCAGCAGCTTAATGATGGACAGTCACTATGGCTACACCTTC	CASSLMMDSHYGYTF
TRBV30	-	-	TRBJ2-5	TGTGCCTGGAGTGGCCGCGGTCGGGAGACCCAGTACTTC	CAWSGRGRETQYF
TRBV4-3	TRBD2	-	TRBJ2-1	TGCGCCAGCAGCCAGTCTAGCGGGGTTTACAATGAGCAGTTCTTC	CASSQSSGVYNEQFF
TRBV9	-	few	TRBJ1-1	TGTGCCAGCAGCGTAGAGGGGGGGACTGAAGCTTTCTTT	CASSVEGGTEAFF